The source of this T cell receptor (beta chain) is a study of T cells in Graves' hyperthyroidism and ophthalmopathy. Study-wide context: Any treatment followed the collection of peripheral blood at initial diagnosis.

General study points: In validation, the model predicted ophthalmopathy. These predictions came a median about 6 months before onset.

This clonotype came up many times. Its matching antigen is unknown. Lactation, pregnancy, other autoimmune disease or uncontrolled infection led to exclusion of patients. The source of the PBMCs was around 10 ml of fresh peripheral blood. TCR beta CDR3 region amplification was performed from RNA transcripts. When the TCR CDR3 underwent first-round RT-PCR, the HTBI primer set was used. In TCRdb, the multiplex PCR reads were re-called with MiXCR into one record per CDR3 protein. The sample carries about 250,000 distinct CDR3 sequences, over 20% recorded once. This CDR3 spans 17 amino acids. The germline V gene has CDR1 SGHRS and CDR2 YFSETQ. Between the trimmed V and J ends, which lost 2 bases and 0 bases, there was a span of 17 bases.

This chain connects TRBV5-1 to TRBJ1-1; D is perhaps TRBD1 (6 bases). The TCR comes from a man aged 25 to 40 with Graves' ophthalmopathy. The specimen sequenced was blood. The CDR3 DNA is TGCGCCAGCAGCTTACGGGGGCAGCGCATTATGAACACTGAAGCTTTCTTT. It encodes CASSLRGQRIMNTEAFF.